A selection of T cell receptor beta chains follows, all from one sample in a study of T-cell reconstitution after alpha-beta-depleted transplantation in children. TCRdb fed the PCR reads into MiXCR, producing one record per CDR3 protein. Of 480,000 or so distinct CDR3 sequences listed, roughly 10% are singletons. Source: PBMCs, taken before TCRalphabeta/CD19-depleted stem cell transplant. These receptors were taken from a child aged 2 to 10 with inherited bone marrow failure, due to receive a stem cell transplant. Both conserved end residues are trimmed from each CDR3. The order of the fields is V gene, J gene, CDR3 protein.

TRBV6-2/TRBV6-3	TRBJ2-1	ASSYVEVSGEQF
TRBV5-5	TRBJ2-7	ASSQWTGDYEQY
TRBV20-1	TRBJ2-7	SAKLGDRGYEQY
TRBV5-1	TRBJ2-5	ASRLAVQETQY
TRBV11-1	TRBJ2-7	ASSLSAPWRGQIYEQY
TRBV4-3	TRBJ2-1	ASSQGPGGISYNEQF
TRBV18	TRBJ2-1	ASSPGGTYNEQF
TRBV29-1	TRBJ2-5	SARGPRTQETQY
TRBV27	TRBJ2-7	ASSLSVGSGTYEQY
TRBV27	TRBJ2-3	ASRRTGGTDTQY
TRBV4-3	TRBJ2-3	ASSPEGDRHTDTQY
TRBV13	TRBJ2-1	ASSPGGQGDEQF
TRBV7-9	TRBJ2-1	ASSSTSRNYNEQF
TRBV12-3/TRBV12-4	TRBJ2-5	ASSSRSRETQY
TRBV5-1	TRBJ2-2	ASSLSLANTGELF
TRBV7-2	TRBJ2-5	ASSLVGGRARETQY
TRBV4-3	TRBJ1-2	ASSQEWTGGQYYGYT
TRBV5-1	TRBJ2-2	ASSSKAGSGTGELF
TRBV6-2/TRBV6-3	TRBJ2-1	ASSRKPGLDYNEQF
TRBV5-1	TRBJ1-1	ASMNTEAF
TRBV6-1	TRBJ2-2	ASRPQGSDTGELF
TRBV12-3/TRBV12-4	TRBJ2-2	ASSEGNNAGELF
TRBV27	TRBJ1-2	ASSLYQGLSYT
TRBV4-1	TRBJ2-2	ASSQVVDRVTGELF
TRBV11-2	TRBJ1-1	ASSLTVAGEAF
TRBV29-1	TRBJ2-1	SVVGVSTTYNEQF
TRBV12-3/TRBV12-4	TRBJ2-4	ASTDDTNIQY
TRBV6-2/TRBV6-3	TRBJ1-2	ASSYAAGDYGYT
TRBV18	TRBJ1-1	ASSPRRDTEAF
TRBV23-1	TRBJ2-7	ASSQSRVRDRGIGSYEQY
TRBV28	TRBJ2-1	ASSFLGLAEQSSYNEQF
TRBV7-2	TRBJ2-1	ASSPDRWSYNEQF
TRBV6-1	TRBJ1-6	ASSLAYNSPLH
TRBV29-1	TRBJ2-3	SVVASGSPGYGSS
TRBV7-9	TRBJ1-2	ASSLSQGYYGYT
TRBV15	TRBJ1-4	ATTQGTGSEKLF
TRBV4-3	TRBJ1-2	ASSPTYRVGYGYT
TRBV7-2	TRBJ2-7	ASSSQPGPSYEQY
TRBV21-1	TRBJ2-7	ASSKFLLAGGYEQY
TRBV5-5	TRBJ2-1	ASSESGAHNEQF
TRBV4-3	TRBJ2-3	ASSQHRGVQVDTQY
TRBV10-3	TRBJ1-1	AISGSGVNTEAF
TRBV12-3/TRBV12-4	TRBJ2-2	ASSFASGRVNTGELF
TRBV20-1	TRBJ2-1	GFRTSAYNEQF
TRBV27	TRBJ2-1	VSSSSPYNEQF
TRBV27	TRBJ2-7	ASSFGSGSGEQY
TRBV29-1	TRBJ2-6	SVRPGTGWGANVLT
TRBV10-3	TRBJ2-2	AISEVTSGNTGELF
TRBV3-1	TRBJ2-1	ASSQVLTGQYNNEQF
TRBV7-9	TRBJ2-1	ASSFVRDEQF
TRBV6-2/TRBV6-3	TRBJ1-5	ASTFRGQGQPQH
TRBV27	TRBJ2-2	ASSFTPGLAGTGELF
TRBV29-1	TRBJ2-1	SVQVPSSYNEQF
TRBV4-3	TRBJ2-5	ASSQDFPGGRREETQY
TRBV19	TRBJ2-3	ASSIGPSASGASTDTQY